Sequencing of this T cell receptor beta chain was carried out in a study of blood T cells in healthy people across ages (dated by TCRdb to about 2015). Regarding the research as a whole: Template switching captured roughly one uniquely barcoded TCR beta cDNA molecule per two T cells in model experiments. The donors were split into four age groups: young (average about 16 years), middle-aged (39), aged (62) and long-lived (under 90). Age-related changes in TCR beta repertoire diversity were measured in the study by deep sequencing normalized with unique cDNA molecular identifiers. Using the same blood draw, the study looked at two additional independent replicas of 1 million unique cDNA reads for two donors, one aged 18 to 29 and the other aged 80 or older.

Systemically healthy Caucasian individuals from Russia, approximately 39 in total and aged about 6 to 100 years, were included as donors. Each donor gave approximately 9.4 milliliters of peripheral blood, drawn into EDTA-treated Vacutainer tubes. Ficoll-Paque density-gradient centrifugation was used to isolate PBMCs, with at least 7 million obtained per sample. Trizol reagent was used to extract total RNA from PBMCs, with at least 6 micrograms per sample. Naive CD45RAhigh/CD27high T cell percentages were measured by flow cytometry on a PBMC aliquot from every donor. Here is what the overall study found, with its caveats: The CMV infection status of donors was not known, potentially confounding age-related changes in expanded clonotypes. There was a strong correlation between observed TCR beta diversity and the percentage of naive T cells measured by flow cytometry. Because profiling used bulk unsorted PBMCs, naive and antigen-experienced compartments could not be compared conclusively. Estimates of total diversity based on one million sequenced T cells were regarded as lower bounds and as underestimates. As age increased, observed TCR beta diversity per million T cells dropped in a roughly linear way, and a significant reduction was already evident by age 40. The long-lived group showed more naive CD4+ T cells, fewer expanded clones and increased TCR diversity than the aged group, suggesting age selection.

The library was produced with 5' RACE. The sample was run on an Illumina HiSeq 2500. A second PCR of 7 to 11 cycles was performed with a sample-barcoded 5' primer and a J-beta primer mix. Each TCR beta cDNA molecule received a unique molecular identifier from a template-switch 5' adaptor carrying 12 random nucleotides. At least 3 million CDR3-containing paired-end reads were obtained from each sample. First-strand cDNA synthesis was performed from all RNA using the Mint cDNA synthesis kit, with priming by a TRBC-specific oligonucleotide. After uracil-DNA glycosylase treatment, a first 18-cycle PCR used universal primers M1SS and BC2_uni_R on all cDNA. As for how the authors treated the data: Each sample was normalized by randomly selecting 1 million high-quality reads, each carrying a distinct molecular identifier. Instead of being binned into consensus sequences, reads with shared molecular identifiers were discarded. MiTCR, run with a Q25 quality threshold and the strictest error-elimination algorithm, handled CDR3 identification, clonotype clustering and error correction. A nonparametric unseen species model with Euler transformation was used to estimate lower-bound total TCR beta diversity. Through fastp at Q25 and MiXCR, TCRdb rebuilt clones from the public reads, retaining in-frame beta chains. Each CDR3 protein gets just one entry, which takes the most common genes and DNA from the rows behind it. For this entry, the V and J calls and clone size follow TCRdb and not the study's own pipeline. Present in this sample are under 1,100,000 distinct CDR3 sequences, approximately 26% of which were seen just once. Less than 0.75% of the sample is held by the ten biggest clonotypes.

This clonotype was seen a few times. The antigen this receptor binds is unknown. Per-nucleotide qualities are absent, and no much larger clonotype sits a single base away. The sample was also linked to a second study, of T cells of mothers and their children. Reported in the second study: Nine systemically healthy Caucasian individuals served as donors, namely three mothers together with their six children. cDNA synthesis used all of the extracted RNA, with 1.5 ug of RNA in each 15 ul reaction. In the second PCR, sample barcodes and 2-4 random nucleotides were introduced via the M1S primer. Over 10 million TCR beta CDR3 reads came from each mother, compared with several million reads from each child. Thymic selection shapes the output of TCR recombination in a similar way in related and unrelated pairs, and inherited differences have a minor effect. Normalized repertoire overlap was always slightly but never significantly higher in related than unrelated mother-child pairs. No persistent microchimeric T cell clones were found, with a detection sensitivity of approximately 95 clones per million clonotypes. To look for features that set related mother-child pairs apart from unrelated individuals, the researchers ran deep NGS to compare the TCR beta repertoires of mothers and children. Mothers averaged about 37 +/- 4 years of age and children averaged about 10 +/- 4 years. After adapter ligation with NEBNext reagents, the libraries were sequenced on Illumina HiSeq 2000 with 100+100 nt paired-end reads. Mother and child libraries were prepared a month apart and sequenced in separate runs to prevent cross-contamination. For each donor, between roughly 450,000 and 2,100,000 distinct TCR beta clonotypes were identified. Naive TCR beta clonotypes were estimated from low-frequency clonotypes matched to each donor's FACS-determined naive share, without sorting.

The sequenced sample consisted of blood. The TCR comes from a girl under 10 years old in good health.

The DNA sequence is TGTGCCAGCAGCCCCCTAGCGGGGGGGATCGGCGGGGAGCTGTTTTTT. This yields the protein CASSPLAGGIGGELFF. The V gene is TRBV9 and the J gene is TRBJ2-2, with 12 bases aligning to TRBD2. As encoded in the germline V gene, CDR1 is SGDLS while CDR2 is YYNGEE. The CDR3 starts with the cysteine, ends with the phenylalanine, and has 16 residues. The CDR3 DNA has 48 bases and is translated from base 1. Trimming leaves V shorter by 4 bases and J shorter by 7 bases, with the junction holding 8 bases beyond the gene matches. Extended through the reference TRBV9 and TRBJ2-2 proteins, this CDR3 yields the full variable domain: DSGVTQTPKHLITATGQRVTLRCSPRSGDLSVYWYQQSLDQGLQFLIQYYNGEERAKGNILERFSAQQFPDLHSELNLSSLELGDSALYFCASSPLAGGIGGELFFGEGSRLTVL.